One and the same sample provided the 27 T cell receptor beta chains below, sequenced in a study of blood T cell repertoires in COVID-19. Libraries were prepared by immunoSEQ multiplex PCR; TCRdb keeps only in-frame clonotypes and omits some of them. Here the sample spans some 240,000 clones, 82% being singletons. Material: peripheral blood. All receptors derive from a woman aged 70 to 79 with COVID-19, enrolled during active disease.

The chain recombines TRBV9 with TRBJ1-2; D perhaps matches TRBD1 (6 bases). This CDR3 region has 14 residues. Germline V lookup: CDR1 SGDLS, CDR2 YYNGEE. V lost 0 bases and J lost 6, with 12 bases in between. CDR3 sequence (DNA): TGTGCCAGCAGCGTAGACAGGGCCAGGGATGGCTACACCTTC. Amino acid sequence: CASSVDRARDGYTF.

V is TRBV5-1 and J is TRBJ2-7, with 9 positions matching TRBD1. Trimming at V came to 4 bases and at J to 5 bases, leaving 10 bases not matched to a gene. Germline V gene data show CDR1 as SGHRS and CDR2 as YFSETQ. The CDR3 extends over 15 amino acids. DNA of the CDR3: TGCGCCAGCAGCACACAGGGGGCCCGGAACAACGAGCAGTACTTC. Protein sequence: CASSTQGARNNEQYF.

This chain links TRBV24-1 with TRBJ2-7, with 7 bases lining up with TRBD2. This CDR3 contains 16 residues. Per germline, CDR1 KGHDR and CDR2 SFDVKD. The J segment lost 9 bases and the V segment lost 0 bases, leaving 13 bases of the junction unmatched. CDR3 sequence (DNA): TGTGCCACCAGTGATTTGTTTCCCGGATGCGGACTAGGGCAGTACTTC. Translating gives CATSDLFPGCGLGQYF.

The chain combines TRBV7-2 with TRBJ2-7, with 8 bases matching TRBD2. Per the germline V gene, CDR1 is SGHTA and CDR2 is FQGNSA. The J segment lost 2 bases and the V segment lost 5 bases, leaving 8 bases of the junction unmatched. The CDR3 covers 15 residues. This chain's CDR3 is CASSHGGEATYEQYF. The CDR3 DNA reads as TGTGCCAGCAGCCACGGGGGGGAGGCTACCTACGAGCAGTACTTC. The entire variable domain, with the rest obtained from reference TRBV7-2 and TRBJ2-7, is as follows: GAGVSQSPSNKVTEKGKDVELRCDPISGHTALYWYRQSLGQGLEFLIYFQGNSAPDKSGLPSDRFSAERTGGSVSTLTIQRTQQEDSAVYLCASSHGGEATYEQYFGPGTRLTVT.

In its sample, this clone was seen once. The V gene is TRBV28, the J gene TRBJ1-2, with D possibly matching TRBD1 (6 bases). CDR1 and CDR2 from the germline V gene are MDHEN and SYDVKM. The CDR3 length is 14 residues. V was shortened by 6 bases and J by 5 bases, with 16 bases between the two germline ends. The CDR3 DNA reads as TGTGCCAGCAGAACACCGGACAGAGATTATGGCTACACCTTC. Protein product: CASRTPDRDYGYTF.

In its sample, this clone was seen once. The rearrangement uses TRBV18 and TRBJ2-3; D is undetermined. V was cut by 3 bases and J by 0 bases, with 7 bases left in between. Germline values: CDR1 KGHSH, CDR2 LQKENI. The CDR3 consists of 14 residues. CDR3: CASSPDWSTDTQYF. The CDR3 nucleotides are TGTGCCAGCTCACCCGACTGGAGCACAGATACGCAGTATTTT.

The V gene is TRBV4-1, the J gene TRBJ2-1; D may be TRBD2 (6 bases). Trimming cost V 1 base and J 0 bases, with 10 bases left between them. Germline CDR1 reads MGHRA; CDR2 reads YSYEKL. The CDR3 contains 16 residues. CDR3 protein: CASSQGAGTSYNEQFF. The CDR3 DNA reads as TGCGCCAGCAGCCAAGGTGCGGGGACCTCCTACAATGAGCAGTTCTTC.

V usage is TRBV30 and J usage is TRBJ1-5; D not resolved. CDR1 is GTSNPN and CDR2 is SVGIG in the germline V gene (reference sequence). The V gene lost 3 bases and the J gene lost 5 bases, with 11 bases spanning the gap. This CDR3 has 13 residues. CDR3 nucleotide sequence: TGTGCCTGGAGCAGGCAGGATCATCAGCCCCAGCATTTT. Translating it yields CAWSRQDHQPQHF.

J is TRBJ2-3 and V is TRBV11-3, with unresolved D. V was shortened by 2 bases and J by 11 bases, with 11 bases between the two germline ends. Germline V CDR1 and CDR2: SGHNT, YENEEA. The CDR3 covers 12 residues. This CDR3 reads CASSLKPPLQYF. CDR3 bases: TGTGCCAGCAGCTTAAAGCCTCCGTTGCAGTATTTT. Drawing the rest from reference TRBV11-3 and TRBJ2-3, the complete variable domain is EAGVVQSPRYKIIEKKQPVAFWCNPISGHNTLYWYLQNLGQGPELLIRYENEEAVDDSQLPKDRFSAERLKGVDSTLKIQPAELGDSAVYLCASSLKPPLQYFGPGTRLTVL.

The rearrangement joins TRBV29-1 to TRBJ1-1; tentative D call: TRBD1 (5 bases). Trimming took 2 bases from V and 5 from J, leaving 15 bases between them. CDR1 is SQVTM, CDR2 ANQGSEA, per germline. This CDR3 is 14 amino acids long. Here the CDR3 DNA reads TGCAGCGTTGAAAATTTGCAGGGTCTAACTGAAGCTTTCTTT. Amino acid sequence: CSVENLQGLTEAFF.

This CDR3 is CASSLEAASSYEQYF. In nucleotides, the CDR3 is TGTGCCAGCAGCTTAGAAGCGGCTAGCTCCTACGAGCAGTACTTC. V and J are TRBV7-2 and TRBJ2-7; a possible D gene is TRBD2 (5 bases). The CDR3 totals 15 residues. The germline CDR1 and CDR2 sequences are SGHTA and FQGNSA. V was clipped by 1 base and J by 0 bases, with 10 bases between them.

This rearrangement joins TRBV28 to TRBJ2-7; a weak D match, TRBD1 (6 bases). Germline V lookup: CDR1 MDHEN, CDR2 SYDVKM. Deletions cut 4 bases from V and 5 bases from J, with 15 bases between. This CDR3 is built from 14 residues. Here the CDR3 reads CASSSLTGINEQYF. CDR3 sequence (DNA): TGTGCCAGCAGTTCCCTGACAGGTATCAACGAGCAGTACTTC.

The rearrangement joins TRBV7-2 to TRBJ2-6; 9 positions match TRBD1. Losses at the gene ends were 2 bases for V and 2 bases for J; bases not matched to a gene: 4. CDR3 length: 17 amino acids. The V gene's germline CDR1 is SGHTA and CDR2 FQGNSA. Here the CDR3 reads CASSLTGGLAGANVLTF. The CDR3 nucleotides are TGTGCCAGCAGCTTAACAGGGGGCCTGGCTGGGGCCAACGTCCTGACTTTC.

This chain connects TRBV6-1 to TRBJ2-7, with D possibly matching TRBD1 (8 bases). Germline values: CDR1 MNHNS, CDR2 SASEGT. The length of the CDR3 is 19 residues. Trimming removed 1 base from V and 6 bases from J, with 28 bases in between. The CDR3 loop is CASSEGRVFGRDRSLEQYF. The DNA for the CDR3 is TGTGCCAGCAGTGAAGGGCGCGTTTTTGGGAGGGACAGGAGTCTCGAGCAGTACTTC.

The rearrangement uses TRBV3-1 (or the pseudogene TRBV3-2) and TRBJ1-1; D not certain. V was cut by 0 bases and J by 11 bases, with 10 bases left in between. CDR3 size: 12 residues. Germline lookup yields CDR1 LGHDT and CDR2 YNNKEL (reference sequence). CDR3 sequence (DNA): TGTGCCAGCAGCCAAGATAGACTCGGGGCTTTCTTT. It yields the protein CASSQDRLGAFF.

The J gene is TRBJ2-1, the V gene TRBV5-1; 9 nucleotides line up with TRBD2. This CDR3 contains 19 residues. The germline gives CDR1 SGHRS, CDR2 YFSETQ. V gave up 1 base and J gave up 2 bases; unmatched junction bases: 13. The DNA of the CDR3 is TGCGCCAGCAGCTTGCAGGCGGGAGGGCCCTCTCTGACCTACAATGAGCAGTTCTTC. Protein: CASSLQAGGPSLTYNEQFF. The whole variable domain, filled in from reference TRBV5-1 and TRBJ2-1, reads KAGVTQTPRYLIKTRGQQVTLSCSPISGHRSVSWYQQTPGQGLQFLFEYFSETQRNKGNFPGRFSGRQFSNSRSEMNVSTLELGDSALYLCASSLQAGGPSLTYNEQFFGPGTRLTVL.

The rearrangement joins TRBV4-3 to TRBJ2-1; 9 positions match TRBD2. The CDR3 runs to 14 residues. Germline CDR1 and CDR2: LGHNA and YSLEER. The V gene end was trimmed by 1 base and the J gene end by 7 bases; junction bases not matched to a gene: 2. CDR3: CASSQALAGNEQFF. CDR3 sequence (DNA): TGCGCCAGCAGCCAAGCTCTAGCGGGAAATGAGCAGTTCTTC.

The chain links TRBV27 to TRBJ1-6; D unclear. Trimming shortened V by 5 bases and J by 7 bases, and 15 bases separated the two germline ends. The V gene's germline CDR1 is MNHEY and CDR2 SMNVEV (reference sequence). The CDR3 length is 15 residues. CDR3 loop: CASSPRDLPNSPLHF. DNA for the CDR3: TGTGCCAGCAGTCCCCGGGATCTCCCCAATTCACCCCTCCACTTT.

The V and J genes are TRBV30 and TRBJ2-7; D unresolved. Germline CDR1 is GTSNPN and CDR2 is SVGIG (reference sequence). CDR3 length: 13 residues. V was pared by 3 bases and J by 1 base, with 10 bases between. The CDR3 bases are TGTGCCTGGAGCGAGCACGGTTCCTACGAGCAGTACTTC. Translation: CAWSEHGSYEQYF.

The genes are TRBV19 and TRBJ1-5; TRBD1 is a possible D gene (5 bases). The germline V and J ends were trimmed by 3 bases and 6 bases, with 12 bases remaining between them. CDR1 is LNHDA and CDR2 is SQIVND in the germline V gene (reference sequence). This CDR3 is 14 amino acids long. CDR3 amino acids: CASSITQGSQPQHF. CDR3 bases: TGTGCCAGTAGTATTACCCAGGGTAGTCAGCCCCAGCATTTT.

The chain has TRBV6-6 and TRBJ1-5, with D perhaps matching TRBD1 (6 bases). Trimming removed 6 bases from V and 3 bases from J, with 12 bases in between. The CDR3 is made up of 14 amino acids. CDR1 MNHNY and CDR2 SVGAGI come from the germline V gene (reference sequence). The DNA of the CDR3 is TGTGCCAGCAGCCCCGACAGGAACAATCAGCCCCAGCATTTT. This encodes CASSPDRNNQPQHF.

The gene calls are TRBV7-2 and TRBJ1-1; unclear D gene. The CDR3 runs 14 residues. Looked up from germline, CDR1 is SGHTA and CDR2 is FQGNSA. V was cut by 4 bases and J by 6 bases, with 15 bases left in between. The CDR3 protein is CASSSLRDGAEAFF. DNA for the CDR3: TGTGCCAGCAGCTCCTTGAGGGATGGAGCTGAAGCTTTCTTT.

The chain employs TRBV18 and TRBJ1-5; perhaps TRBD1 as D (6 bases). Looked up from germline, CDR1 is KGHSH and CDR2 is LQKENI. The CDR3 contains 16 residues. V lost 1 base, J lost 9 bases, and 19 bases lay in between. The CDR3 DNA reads TGTGCCAGCTCACCACGAGGAGCACAGGGAGGGGGGCCCCAGCATTTT. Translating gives CASSPRGAQGGGPQHF.

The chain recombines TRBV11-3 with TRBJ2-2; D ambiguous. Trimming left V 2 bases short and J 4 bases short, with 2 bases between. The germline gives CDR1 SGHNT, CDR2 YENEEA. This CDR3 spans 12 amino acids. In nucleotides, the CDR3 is TGTGCCAGCAGCTTACGCACCGGGGAGCTGTTTTTT. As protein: CASSLRTGELFF.

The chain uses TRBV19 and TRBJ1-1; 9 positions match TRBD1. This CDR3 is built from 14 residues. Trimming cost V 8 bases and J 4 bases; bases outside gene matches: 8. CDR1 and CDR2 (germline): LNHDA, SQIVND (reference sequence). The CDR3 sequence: CASLSQGAGTEAFF. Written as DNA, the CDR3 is TGTGCCAGTCTCTCACAGGGGGCAGGCACTGAAGCTTTCTTT.

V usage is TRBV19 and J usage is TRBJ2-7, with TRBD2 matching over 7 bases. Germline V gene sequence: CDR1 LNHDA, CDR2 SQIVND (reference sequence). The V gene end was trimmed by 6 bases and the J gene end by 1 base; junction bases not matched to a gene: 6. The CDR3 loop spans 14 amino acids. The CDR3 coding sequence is TGTGCCAGTAGGAGAGGGACTAATTCCTACGAGCAGTACTTC. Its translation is CASRRGTNSYEQYF.

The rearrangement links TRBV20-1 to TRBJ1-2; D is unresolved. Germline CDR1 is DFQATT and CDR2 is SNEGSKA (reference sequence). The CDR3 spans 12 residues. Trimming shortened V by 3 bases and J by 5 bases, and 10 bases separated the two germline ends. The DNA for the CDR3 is TGCAGTGCTAGTGCGGGGTTTTATGGCTACACCTTC. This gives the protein CSASAGFYGYTF.